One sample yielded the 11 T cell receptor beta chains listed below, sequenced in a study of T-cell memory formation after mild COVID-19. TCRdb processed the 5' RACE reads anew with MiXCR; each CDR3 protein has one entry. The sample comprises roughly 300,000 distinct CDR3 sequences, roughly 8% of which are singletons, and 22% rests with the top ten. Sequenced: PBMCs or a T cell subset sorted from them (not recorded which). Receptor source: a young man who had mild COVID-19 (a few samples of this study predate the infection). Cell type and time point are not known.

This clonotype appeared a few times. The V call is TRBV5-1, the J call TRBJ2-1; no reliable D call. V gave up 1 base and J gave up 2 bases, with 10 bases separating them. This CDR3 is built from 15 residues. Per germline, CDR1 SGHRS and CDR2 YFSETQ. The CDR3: CASSLSDATYNEQFF. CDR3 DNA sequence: TGCGCCAGCAGCTTGTCAGATGCTACCTACAATGAGCAGTTCTTC.

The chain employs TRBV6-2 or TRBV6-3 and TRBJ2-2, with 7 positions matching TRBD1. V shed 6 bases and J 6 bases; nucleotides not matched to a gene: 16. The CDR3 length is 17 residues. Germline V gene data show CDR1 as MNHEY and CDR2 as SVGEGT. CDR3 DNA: TGTGCCAGCAGCCTCGAGGGGGCCAGACGAACATCCGGGGAGCTGTTTTTT. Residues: CASSLEGARRTSGELFF.

Here the CDR3 reads CASSLTGAHTEAFF. The CDR3 DNA sequence: TGTGCCAGCAGTTTAACAGGGGCGCACACTGAAGCTTTCTTT. The chain combines TRBV28 with TRBJ1-1, with 7 bases aligning to TRBD1. V shed 2 bases, J shed 3 bases, and the junction held 3 bases outside the gene matches. The CDR3 extends over 14 amino acids. CDR1 is MDHEN and CDR2 is SYDVKM in the germline V gene.

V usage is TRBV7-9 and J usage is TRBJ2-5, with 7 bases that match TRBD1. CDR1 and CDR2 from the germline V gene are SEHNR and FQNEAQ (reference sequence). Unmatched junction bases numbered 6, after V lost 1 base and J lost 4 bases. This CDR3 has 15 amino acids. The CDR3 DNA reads TGTGCCAGCAGCTTAGGGGACAGACTGATAGAGACCCAGTACTTC. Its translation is CASSLGDRLIETQYF.

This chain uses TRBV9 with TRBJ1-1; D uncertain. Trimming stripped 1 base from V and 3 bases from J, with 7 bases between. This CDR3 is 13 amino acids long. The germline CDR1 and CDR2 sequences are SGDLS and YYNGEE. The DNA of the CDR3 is TGTGCCAGCAGCGTAAGCCCCCACACTGAAGCTTTCTTT. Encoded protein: CASSVSPHTEAFF.

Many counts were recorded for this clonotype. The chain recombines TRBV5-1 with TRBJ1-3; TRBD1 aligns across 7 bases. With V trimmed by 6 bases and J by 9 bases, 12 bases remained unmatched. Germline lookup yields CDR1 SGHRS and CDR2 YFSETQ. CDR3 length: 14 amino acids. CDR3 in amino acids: CASTPGTAEGTIYF. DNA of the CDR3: TGCGCCAGCACGCCTGGGACAGCCGAGGGCACCATATATTTT.

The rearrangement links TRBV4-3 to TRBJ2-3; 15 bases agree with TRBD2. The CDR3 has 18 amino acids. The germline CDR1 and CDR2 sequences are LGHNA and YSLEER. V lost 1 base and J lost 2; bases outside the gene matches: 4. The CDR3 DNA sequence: TGCGCCAGCAGCCAAGCTGGGACTAGCGGGAGGATCACAGATACGCAGTATTTT. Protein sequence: CASSQAGTSGRITDTQYF.

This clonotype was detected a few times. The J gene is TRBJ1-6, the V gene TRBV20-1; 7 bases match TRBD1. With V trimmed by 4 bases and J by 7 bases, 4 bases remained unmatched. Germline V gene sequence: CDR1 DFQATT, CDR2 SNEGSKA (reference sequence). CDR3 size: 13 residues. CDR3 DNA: TGCAGTGCTAAAGGACAGGTCAATTCACCCCTCCACTTT. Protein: CSAKGQVNSPLHF.

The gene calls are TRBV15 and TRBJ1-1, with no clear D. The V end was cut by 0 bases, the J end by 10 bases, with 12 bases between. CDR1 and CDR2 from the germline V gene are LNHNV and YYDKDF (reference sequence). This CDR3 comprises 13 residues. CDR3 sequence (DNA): TGTGCCACCAGCAGAGACCCCTCTAGCCCAGCTTTCTTT. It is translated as CATSRDPSSPAFF. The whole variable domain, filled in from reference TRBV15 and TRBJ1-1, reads DAMVIQNPRYQVTQFGKPVTLSCSQTLNHNVMYWYQQKSSQAPKLLFHYYDKDFNNEADTPDNFQSRRPNTSFCFLDIRSPGLGDTAMYLCATSRDPSSPAFFGQGTRLTVV.

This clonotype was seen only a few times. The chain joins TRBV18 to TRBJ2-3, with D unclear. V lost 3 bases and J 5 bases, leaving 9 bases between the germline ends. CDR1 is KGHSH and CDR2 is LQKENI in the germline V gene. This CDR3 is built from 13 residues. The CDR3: CASSPRPLDTQYF. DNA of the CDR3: TGTGCCAGCTCACCCAGGCCGTTAGATACGCAGTATTTT.

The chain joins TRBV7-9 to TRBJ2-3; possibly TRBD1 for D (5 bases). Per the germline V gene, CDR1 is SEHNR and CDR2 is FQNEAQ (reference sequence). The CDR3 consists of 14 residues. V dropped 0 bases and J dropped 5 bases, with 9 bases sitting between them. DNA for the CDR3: TGTGCCAGCAGCTTAGCCTCAGGGTTAGATACGCAGTATTTT. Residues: CASSLASGLDTQYF.